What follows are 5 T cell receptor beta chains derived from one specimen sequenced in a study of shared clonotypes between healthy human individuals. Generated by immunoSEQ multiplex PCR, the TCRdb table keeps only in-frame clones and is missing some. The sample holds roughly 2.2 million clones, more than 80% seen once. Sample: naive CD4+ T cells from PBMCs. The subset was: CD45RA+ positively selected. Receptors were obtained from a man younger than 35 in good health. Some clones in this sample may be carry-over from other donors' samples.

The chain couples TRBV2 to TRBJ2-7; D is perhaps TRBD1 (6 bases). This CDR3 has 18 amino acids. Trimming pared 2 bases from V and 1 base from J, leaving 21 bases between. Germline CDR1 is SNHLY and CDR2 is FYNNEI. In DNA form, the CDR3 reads TGTGCCAGCAGTGAAATCCTTTCGGGGACACTTAGTTCCTACGAGCAGTACTTC. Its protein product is CASSEILSGTLSSYEQYF.

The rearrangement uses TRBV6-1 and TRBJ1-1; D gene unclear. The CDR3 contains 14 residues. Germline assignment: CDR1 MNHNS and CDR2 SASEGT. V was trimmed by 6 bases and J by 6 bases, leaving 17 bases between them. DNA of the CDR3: TGTGCCAGCAGCGCACGTAAAGGTCCGGCTGAAGCTTTCTTT. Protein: CASSARKGPAEAFF.

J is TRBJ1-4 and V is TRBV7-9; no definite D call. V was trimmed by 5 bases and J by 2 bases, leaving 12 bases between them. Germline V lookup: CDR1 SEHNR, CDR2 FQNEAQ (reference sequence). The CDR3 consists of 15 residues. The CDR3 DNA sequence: TGTGCCAGCAGCCCCCCTGGCGGGACTAATGAAAAACTGTTTTTT. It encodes CASSPPGGTNEKLFF.

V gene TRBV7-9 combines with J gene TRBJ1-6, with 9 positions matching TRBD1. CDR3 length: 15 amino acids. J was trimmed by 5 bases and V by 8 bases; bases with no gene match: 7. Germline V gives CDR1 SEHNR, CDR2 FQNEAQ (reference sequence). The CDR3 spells CASRTGANNNSPLHF. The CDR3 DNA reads TGTGCCAGCCGGACAGGGGCGAACAATAATTCACCCCTCCACTTT.

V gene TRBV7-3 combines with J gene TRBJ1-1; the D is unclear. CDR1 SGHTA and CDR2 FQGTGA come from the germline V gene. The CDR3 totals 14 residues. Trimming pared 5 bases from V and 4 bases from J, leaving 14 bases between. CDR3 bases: TGTGCCAGCAGCCTAATAAATGACGGCACTGAAGCTTTCTTT. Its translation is CASSLINDGTEAFF.